This is a list of T cell receptor beta chains from one sample in a study of identical twins. TCRdb analysed the 5' RACE reads with MiXCR anew, one entry per CDR3 protein. Of 1.5 million to 2 million distinct CDR3 sequences listed, about 30% are singletons. The material sequenced was cord blood. The receptors shown here come from a newborn girl in good health. CDR3s include the opening cysteine and the closing phenylalanine or tryptophan. D genes are given only for firm matches. Size is omitted from some rows. Given values are once, few, many or a class for expanded clones.

d_gene,abundance,j_gene,v_gene,CDR3aa,CDR3nt
TRBD2,NA,TRBJ2-5,TRBV14,CASSVRLAGPFNEQYF,TGTGCCAGCAGCGTACGACTAGCGGGACCGTTCAATGAGCAGTACTTC
NA,once,TRBJ1-2,TRBV3-1,CASSFRDRRGWYGYTF,TGTGCCAGCAGCTTCCGGGACCGGAGAGGTTGGTATGGCTACACCTTC
TRBD2,few,TRBJ2-7,TRBV6-5,CASSPSGLVPYEQYF,TGTGCCAGCAGCCCCTCGGGACTAGTCCCCTACGAGCAGTACTTC
NA,many,TRBJ2-3,TRBV3-1,CASSQVRGPRRTDTQYF,TGTGCCAGCAGCCAAGTCCGGGGCCCTCGGAGGACAGATACGCAGTATTTT
NA,few,TRBJ1-1,TRBV13,CASSPLRLHNTEAFF,TGTGCCAGCAGCCCCCTTCGACTGCATAACACTGAAGCTTTCTTT
NA,NA,TRBJ1-1,TRBV20-1,CSARGGGPKTEAFF,TGCAGTGCTCGCGGGGGGGGCCCGAAGACTGAAGCTTTCTTT
NA,few,TRBJ2-4,TRBV15,CATSRPRRTPLKNIQYF,TGTGCCACCAGCAGACCCAGGAGGACGCCACTCAAAAACATTCAGTACTTC
NA,NA,TRBJ1-1,TRBV10-3,CAISEQGTGTEAFF,TGTGCCATCAGTGAACAGGGTACCGGGACTGAAGCTTTCTTT
TRBD1,many,TRBJ2-7,TRBV5-1,CASSAKTGGLSYEQYF,TGCGCCAGCAGCGCTAAGACAGGGGGCCTTTCCTACGAGCAGTACTTC
NA,few,TRBJ2-1,TRBV29-1,CSVLDLNEQFF,TGCAGCGTTCTGGACCTCAATGAGCAGTTCTTC
NA,few,TRBJ2-1,TRBV20-1,CSASPGVKIGNEQFF,TGCAGTGCTAGTCCAGGTGTTAAAATAGGCAATGAGCAGTTCTTC
NA,few,TRBJ1-2,TRBV2,CASSPRVSGGGYTF,TGTGCCAGCAGTCCGCGGGTCTCCGGGGGCGGCTACACCTTC
NA,few,TRBJ2-2,TRBV20-1,CSAKTGRITGELFF,TGCAGTGCTAAAACGGGACGGATCACCGGGGAGCTGTTTTTT
NA,few,TRBJ2-3,TRBV5-4,CASSLAPAGTDTQYF,TGTGCCAGCAGCTTGGCCCCCGCCGGCACAGATACGCAGTATTTT
TRBD2,few,TRBJ2-5,TRBV28,CASSTLAGVRETQYF,TGTGCCAGCAGTACCTTAGCGGGAGTGCGGGAGACCCAGTACTTC
NA,NA,TRBJ1-1,TRBV6-5,CASSYSLTRASVFF,TGTGCCAGCAGTTACTCCTTGACCAGGGCGTCCGTTTTCTTT
TRBD1,NA,TRBJ2-5,TRBV20-1,CSYTRGRETQYF,TGCAGTTACACTAGGGGGCGGGAGACCCAGTACTTC
NA,NA,TRBJ1-2,TRBV19,CASSVFAGRGYGYTF,TGTGCCAGTAGTGTTTTCGCAGGTCGAGGGTATGGCTACACCTTC
TRBD2,few,TRBJ2-5,TRBV6-1,CASSATSARQTQYF,TGTGCCAGCAGTGCTACTAGCGCTCGGCAGACCCAGTACTTC
TRBD2,NA,TRBJ2-7,TRBV2,CASSEREREANLYEQYF,TGTGCCAGCAGTGAACGCGAGCGGGAGGCGAATCTCTACGAGCAGTACTTC
NA,many,TRBJ2-7,TRBV12-3/TRBV12-4,CASRKTGNSYEQYF,TGTGCCAGCAGGAAGACAGGCAACTCCTACGAGCAGTACTTC
NA,NA,TRBJ2-3,TRBV11-2,CASSSVRGRWDTQYF,TGTGCCAGCAGCTCCGTGAGGGGTAGATGGGATACGCAGTATTTT
NA,few,TRBJ2-5,TRBV7-2,CASSSRGSETQYF,TGTGCCAGCAGCTCTCGTGGTAGCGAGACCCAGTACTTC
TRBD1,NA,TRBJ2-4,TRBV4-1,CASSQDPGTGPKSIQYF,TGCGCCAGCAGCCAAGATCCCGGGACAGGGCCCAAAAGCATTCAGTACTTC
TRBD2,few,TRBJ2-7,TRBV3-1,CASSQERRTSGRASYNEQYF,TGTGCCAGCAGCCAAGAACGGAGGACTAGCGGGAGGGCCTCCTACAATGAGCAGTACTTC
NA,NA,TRBJ2-5,TRBV7-9,CASSKFEETQYF,TGTGCCAGCAGCAAATTTGAGGAGACCCAGTACTTC
TRBD1,NA,TRBJ2-4,TRBV20-1,CSARARQGVENIQYF,TGCAGTGCTAGAGCAAGACAGGGGGTTGAAAACATTCAGTACTTC
NA,NA,TRBJ2-7,TRBV12-3/TRBV12-4,CASSLAPFLTSSYEQYF,TGTGCCAGCAGTTTAGCCCCCTTTCTGACTAGCTCCTACGAGCAGTACTTC
NA,NA,TRBJ1-6,TRBV7-9,CASSLPRDNSPLHF,TGTGCCAGCAGCTTACCCCGAGATAATTCACCCCTCCACTTT
NA,few,TRBJ2-7,TRBV9,CASSEFSPSYEQYF,TGTGCCAGCAGCGAATTCTCCCCCTCCTACGAGCAGTACTTC
NA,NA,TRBJ1-4,TRBV27,CASKLQGLANEKLFF,TGTGCCAGCAAACTCCAGGGGTTGGCTAATGAAAAACTGTTTTTT
TRBD2,few,TRBJ2-3,TRBV15,CATSGRLAGSTDTQYF,TGTGCCACCAGCGGAAGACTAGCGGGTAGCACAGATACGCAGTATTTT
NA,NA,TRBJ1-1,TRBV6-6,CASTPTLNTEAFF,TGTGCCAGCACCCCGACCCTGAACACTGAAGCTTTCTTT
NA,NA,TRBJ1-2,TRBV4-1,CASSHRHLFNYGYTF,TGCGCCAGCAGCCACCGACATCTGTTTAACTATGGCTACACCTTC
NA,NA,TRBJ2-7,TRBV20-1,CSARPHLLVREQYF,TGCAGTGCTAGGCCCCACCTACTAGTTCGCGAGCAGTACTTC
NA,few,TRBJ2-3,TRBV27,CAVGFLNTDTQYF,TGTGCTGTAGGGTTCCTTAACACAGATACGCAGTATTTT
NA,few,TRBJ1-6,TRBV20-1,CSARSGGWRSPLHF,TGCAGTGCTAGATCCGGGGGGTGGCGCTCACCCCTCCACTTT
NA,NA,TRBJ1-3,TRBV12-3/TRBV12-4,CASAGGLAGNTIYF,TGTGCCAGCGCTGGTGGCCTGGCTGGAAACACCATATATTTT
NA,NA,TRBJ2-5,TRBV20-1,CSASGSGGQETQYF,TGCAGTGCTAGTGGGTCCGGGGGTCAAGAGACCCAGTACTTC
NA,NA,TRBJ2-7,TRBV3-1,CASMGAPWEQYF,TGTGCCAGCATGGGGGCTCCGTGGGAGCAGTACTTC
TRBD2,NA,TRBJ2-1,TRBV25-1,CASSKTSGRYNEQFF,TGTGCCAGCAGTAAAACTAGCGGGAGGTACAATGAGCAGTTCTTC